One sample yielded the 5 T cell receptor beta chains listed below, sequenced in a study of blood T cell repertoires in COVID-19. Data came from immunoSEQ multiplex PCR; TCRdb stores just in-frame clones and leaves some out. Among some 130,000 clones listed, 60% to 80% were seen once. The sequenced sample consisted of peripheral blood. These receptor sequences come from a man aged 55 to 70 who had recovered from COVID-19.

V gene TRBV7-3 combines with J gene TRBJ2-3; TRBD1 agrees at 8 bases. Germline CDR1 SGHTA, CDR2 FQGTGA. The V and J ends lost 4 bases and 5 bases, in that order; junction bases with no gene match: 5. The CDR3 is 14 residues long. Here the CDR3 reads CASSWTGREDTQYF. Written as DNA, the CDR3 is TGTGCCAGCAGCTGGACAGGGCGGGAAGATACGCAGTATTTT.

This chain uses TRBV28 with TRBJ2-5; 7 positions match TRBD1. The CDR3 covers 15 residues. V lost 8 bases, J lost 2 bases, and 11 bases stayed unmatched. Germline V gene data show CDR1 as MDHEN and CDR2 as SYDVKM. CDR3 DNA: TGTGCCAGCGCGAGACAGGGATCCCTACAAGAGACCCAGTACTTC. Translation gives CASARQGSLQETQYF.

The chain recombines TRBV5-1 with TRBJ1-4, with 9 positions matching TRBD1. The CDR3 is made up of 15 amino acids. Germline assignment: CDR1 SGHRS and CDR2 YFSETQ. Germline trimming cut 3 bases from V and 7 bases from J; bases unmatched to any gene: 7. Written as DNA, the CDR3 is TGCGCCAGCAGCTCCTCCGGGACAGGGAGTGAAAAACTGTTTTTT. Its translation: CASSSSGTGSEKLFF.

The genes are TRBV6-5 and TRBJ2-2; TRBD1 is a possible D gene (6 bases). The ends were cut back, 6 bases at V and 5 bases at J, with 13 bases in the middle. The CDR3 contains 14 residues. Germline V gene lookup returns CDR1 MNHEY and CDR2 SVGAGI. CDR3 DNA sequence: TGTGCCAGCAGCGGGACACGTGTTACCGGGGAGCTGTTTTTT. Encoded protein: CASSGTRVTGELFF.

This chain connects TRBV30 to TRBJ2-1, with D perhaps TRBD1 (5 bases). V was shortened by 2 bases and J by 8 bases, with 10 bases between the two germline ends. Per germline, CDR1 GTSNPN and CDR2 SVGIG (reference sequence). This CDR3 contains 12 residues. In DNA form, the CDR3 reads TGTGCCTGGAGTTCCCAGGGCGATGAGCAGTTCTTC. Residues: CAWSSQGDEQFF.